The following is a T cell receptor (beta chain) sequence with its context. This specimen comes from a study of blood T cell repertoires in COVID-19. Original processing methods: From reference gene primer amplification, estimates of nucleated cell counts were derived. The table came from immunoSEQ multiplex PCR; TCRdb's copy has only in-frame clones and leaves some out. That table gives V, J and clone size, and the DNA gave D and trimming. The sample yields 120,000 or so clones, 90% seen once. This CDR3 region has 13 residues. V was shortened by 5 bases and J by 0 bases, with 7 bases between the two germline ends. Germline values: CDR1 MNHEY, CDR2 SVGAGI.

Specimen: peripheral blood. This chain connects TRBV6-5 to TRBJ1-2; D is unresolved. The receptor was isolated from a woman aged 55-69 years with COVID-19, enrolled during active disease. DNA of the CDR3: TGTGCCAGCAGTCCTACAGCTAACTATGGCTACACCTTC. Its protein product is CASSPTANYGYTF.